This T cell receptor beta chain came from a study of tumor-infiltrating lymphocytes in oesophageal squamous cell carcinoma listed by TCRdb under 2016. The sequencer listed for this sample is Illumina HiSeq 2000. Starting from the raw public reads, TCRdb applied fastp trimming at Q25, assembled clones with MiXCR and retained in-frame beta chains. For every CDR3 protein sequence, its rows merge into one entry that carries the most common genes and DNA. Recorded for this sample are approximately 10,000 distinct CDR3 sequences; about three fifths of them occurred a single time. The top ten hold around 50% of the sample. With respect to this clonotype: Its antigen remains undetermined. No much larger clone is present one base from it, and per-base qualities are unavailable.

Inclusive of the bounding cysteine and phenylalanine, the CDR3 is 15 residues long. Of all the DNA, just the CDR3 is kept, 45 bases in frame from base 1. Here V drops 4 bases and J drops 5 bases, and the junction holds 4 bases not matched to any gene. Sequencing input: blood. The sequence was collected from a female donor with esophageal squamous cell carcinoma. Recombination joined TRBV12-3 or TRBV12-4 with TRBJ2-1, with TRBD2 identical over 11 junction bases. The DNA sequence follows: TGTGCCAGCAGTTCCGGGACTAGCGGAGACAATGAGCAGTTCTTC. This is translated as CASSSGTSGDNEQFF.